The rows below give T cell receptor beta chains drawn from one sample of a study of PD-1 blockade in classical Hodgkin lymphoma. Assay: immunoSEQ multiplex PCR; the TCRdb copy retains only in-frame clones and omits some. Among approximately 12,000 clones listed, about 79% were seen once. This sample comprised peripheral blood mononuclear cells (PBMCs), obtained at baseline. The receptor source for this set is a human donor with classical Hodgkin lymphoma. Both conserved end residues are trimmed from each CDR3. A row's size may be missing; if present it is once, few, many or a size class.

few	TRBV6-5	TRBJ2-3	ASSYSAGGQSDTQY
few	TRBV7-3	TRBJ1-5	ASSTREPEGNQPQH
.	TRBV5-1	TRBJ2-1	ASTDTGSSYNEQF
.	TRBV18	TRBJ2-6	ASSRRQGASGANVLT
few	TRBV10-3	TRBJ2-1	AISEPDIQGYNEQF
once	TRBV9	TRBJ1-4	ASSGGQATNEKLF
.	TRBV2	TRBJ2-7	ASSHSSYEQY
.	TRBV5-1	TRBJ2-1	ASSLSGYSYNEQF
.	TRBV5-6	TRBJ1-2	ASSYENPSVDGYT
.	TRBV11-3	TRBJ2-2	ASSPGGTSGGFRAGELF
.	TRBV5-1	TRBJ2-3	ASSLSSTDTQY
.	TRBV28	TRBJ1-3	ASSPRAFSGNTIY
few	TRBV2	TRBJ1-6	ATTPLVGSPLH
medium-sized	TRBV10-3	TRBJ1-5	AISELGQGSQPQH
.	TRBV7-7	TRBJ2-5	ASSLGTNVGQETQY
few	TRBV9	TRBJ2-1	ASSLAAGLTYNEQF